Each of the 21 T cell receptor beta chains below was sequenced from the same sample in a study of identical twins (dated by TCRdb to about 2016). To prepare the library, 5' RACE was applied. Sequencing took place on an Illumina HiSeq 2000. TCRdb cleaned the public reads at Q25 with fastp, built clones with MiXCR and kept in-frame beta chains. For every CDR3 protein sequence, its rows merge into one entry that carries the most common genes and DNA. The sample profile shows 1.5 million to 2 million distinct CDR3 sequences; roughly a third of them were found once. The ten biggest clones cover around 0.25% of the sample. Specimen: cord blood. The receptors were sampled from a newborn girl in good health.

With regard to this clonotype: A read error may be the cause here, since a much bigger clone is one base away. This chain uses TRBV12-3 or TRBV12-4 with TRBJ2-7, with TRBD2 matching over 8 bases. This CDR3 is 14 amino acids long. CDR3 sequence (DNA): TGTACCAGCAGTGCCGGACTAGCTGTTTACGAGCAGTACTTC. Protein product: CTSSAGLAVYEQYF.

This sequence joins TRBV4-2 and TRBJ2-5, with D unclear. The J call may be faulty, since TRBJ2-7 better matches the DNA end. CDR3 length equals 14 residues. Germline CDR1 LGHNA, CDR2 YNFKEQ. CDR3 amino acids: CASSEGVLNYEQYF. In nucleotides, the CDR3 is TGTGCCAGCAGCGAAGGAGTTCTTAACTACGAGCAGTACTTC.

In this sample, this clonotype turned up a few times. This sequence joins TRBV4-2 and TRBJ1-2; 8 bases fit TRBD1. Trimming took 0 bases from V and 4 from J; bases not matched to a gene: 4. Per the germline V gene, CDR1 is LGHNA and CDR2 is YNFKEQ. This CDR3 region has 15 residues. CDR3 coding DNA: TGTGCCAGCAGCCAAGATAGACAGGGGCGCTATGGCTACACCTTC. It codes for CASSQDRQGRYGYTF.

The chain is built from TRBV24-1 and TRBJ1-2; no reliable D call. The CDR3 length is 14 residues. Germline lookup yields CDR1 KGHDR and CDR2 SFDVKD. Trimming shortened V by 5 bases and J by 4 bases, and 13 bases separated the two germline ends. CDR3 in DNA: TGTGCCACCAGTGCCCAGACACCCCCCTATGGCTACACCTTC. Its translation: CATSAQTPPYGYTF.

About this clonotype itself: This may come from a read error, since a much larger clone is one base off. The chain joins TRBV29-1 to TRBJ2-5; 9 bases line up with TRBD1. The J call may be in error: the DNA end matches TRBJ2-1 better. CDR1 is SQVTM, CDR2 ANQGSEA, per germline. CDR3 length equals 16 residues. CDR3 in amino acids: CSVEERDRAVVETQFF. The CDR3 nucleotides are TGCAGCGTTGAAGAGAGGGACAGGGCGGTGGTTGAGACCCAGTTCTTC.

This clonotype was found a few times. Germline is not matched at one junction end, which may reflect a read error. This sequence joins TRBV7-2 and TRBJ1-2; tentatively, D is TRBD1 (5 bases). The germline V gene encodes CDR1 SGHTA and CDR2 FQGNSA. The CDR3 totals 14 residues. The CDR3 reads CAGSLAPGNEGYTF. The DNA for the CDR3 is TGTGCCGGCAGCTTAGCCCCAGGGAATGAGGGCTACACCTTC. Full variable domain (missing parts from reference TRBV7-2 and TRBJ1-2): GAGVSQSPSNKVTEKGKDVELRCDPISGHTALYWYRQSLGQGLEFLIYFQGNSAPDKSGLPSDRFSAERTGGSVSTLTIQRTQQEDSAVYLCAGSLAPGNEGYTFGSGTRLTVV.

The V gene is TRBV20-1, the J gene TRBJ2-3; 7 nucleotides match TRBD2. The CDR3 spans 18 residues. V dropped 3 bases and J dropped 0; count of bases not matched to a gene: 15. CDR1 DFQATT and CDR2 SNEGSKA come from the germline V gene (reference sequence). The CDR3 sequence: CSASVGTGGSQSTDTQYF. The CDR3 DNA reads as TGCAGTGCTAGCGTGGGGACTGGCGGGAGTCAGAGCACAGATACGCAGTATTTT.

There are a few counts of this clonotype. The chain uses TRBV21-1 and TRBJ2-5; TRBD1 was called by the table and not checked on the DNA. TRBV21-1 is labeled a pseudogene. The CDR3 has 14 residues. The CDR3 nucleotides are TGTGCCAGCAGCAACTGTCTCCTTCAAGAGACCCAGTACTTC. Translation gives CASSNCLLQETQYF.

This chain links TRBV6-1 with TRBJ2-7; D is undetermined. V gave up 1 base and J gave up 3 bases, with 7 bases separating them. The CDR3 is made up of 13 amino acids. Germline V lookup: CDR1 MNHNS, CDR2 SASEGT. CDR3 loop: CASSEVGYYEQYF. The CDR3 DNA follows: TGTGCCAGCAGTGAAGTGGGTTACTACGAGCAGTACTTC.

V gene TRBV7-9 combines with J gene TRBJ2-4; D may correspond to TRBD1 or TRBD2 (5 bases each). Germline V lookup: CDR1 SEHNR, CDR2 FQNEAQ (reference sequence). This CDR3 has 15 amino acids. Trimming stripped 5 bases from V and 8 bases from J, with 19 bases between. Written as DNA, the CDR3 is TGTGCCAGCAGCCCATATCGGGCTAGCAGGGACATTCAGTACTTC. Translation: CASSPYRASRDIQYF. Full variable domain (rest looked up from reference TRBV7-9 and TRBJ2-4): DTGVSQNPRHKITKRGQNVTFRCDPISEHNRLYWYRQTLGQGPEFLTYFQNEAQLEKSRLLSDRFSAERPKGSFSTLEIQRTEQGDSAMYLCASSPYRASRDIQYFGAGTRLSVL.

The genes are TRBV20-1 and TRBJ2-1; the match to TRBD2 covers 10 bases. The CDR3 has 15 amino acids. Germline V CDR1 and CDR2: DFQATT, SNEGSKA (reference sequence). V shed 3 bases and J 4 bases; nucleotides not matched to a gene: 6. In DNA form, the CDR3 reads TGCAGTGCTAGGGGGACTAGCGCCTTTTACAATGAGCAGTTCTTC. It is translated as CSARGTSAFYNEQFF.

This chain links TRBV7-8 with TRBJ1-4, with a possible D match to TRBD1 (6 bases). The CDR3 loop spans 14 amino acids. The germline CDR1 and CDR2 sequences are SGHVS and FQNEAQ. The V end was cut by 5 bases, the J end by 10 bases, with 17 bases between. The CDR3 coding sequence is TGTGCCAGCAGCACCCGACAGGCCAGGGTAAAACTGTTTTTT. As protein: CASSTRQARVKLFF.

This clonotype was seen a handful of times. The chain has TRBV20-1 and TRBJ2-3; 7 bases fit TRBD1. The CDR3 length is 17 residues. The germline CDR1 and CDR2 sequences are DFQATT and SNEGSKA (reference sequence). V shed 6 bases and J 0 bases; nucleotides not matched to a gene: 15. The CDR3 spells CSARRQGPISSTDTQYF. Here the CDR3 DNA reads TGCAGTGCGAGAAGACAGGGCCCCATTTCCAGCACAGATACGCAGTATTTT.

This clonotype was found a few times. The chain carries TRBV4-2 and TRBJ1-1; 7 nucleotides align to TRBD1. With V trimmed by 0 bases and J by 11 bases, 3 bases remained unmatched. Germline V lookup: CDR1 LGHNA, CDR2 YNFKEQ. The CDR3 runs 12 residues. CDR3: CASSQEQGGAFF. CDR3 in DNA: TGTGCCAGCAGCCAAGAGCAGGGGGGGGCTTTCTTT.

The rearrangement joins TRBV20-1 to TRBJ2-1, with 10 nucleotides matching TRBD2. CDR3 length: 15 amino acids. Germline lookup yields CDR1 DFQATT and CDR2 SNEGSKA (reference sequence). J lost 9 bases, V lost 0 bases, and 8 bases had no gene match. The CDR3 loop is CSARDPAGGQVEQFF. CDR3 bases: TGCAGTGCTAGAGATCCAGCGGGGGGGCAGGTTGAGCAGTTCTTC.

In regard to this clonotype: One base away lies a much larger clone, so this may be a sequencing read error. The gene calls are TRBV12-3 or TRBV12-4 and TRBJ2-5; the D gene is possibly TRBD2 (6 bases). Matching the DNA end better, TRBJ2-7 makes the J call doubtful. The CDR3 runs 14 residues. CDR3 loop: CASRPGTLSHEQYF. The CDR3 DNA sequence: TGTGCCAGCAGGCCCGGGACTCTCTCCCACGAGCAGTACTTC.

The gene calls are TRBV12-3 or TRBV12-4 and TRBJ2-3; no reliable D call. The CDR3 is 14 residues long. Trimming pared 5 bases from V and 11 bases from J, leaving 20 bases between. CDR3 region: CASSLTVSPDVQYF. CDR3 in DNA: TGTGCCAGCAGTCTCACAGTGAGCCCAGATGTGCAGTATTTT.

This clonotype has just a few counts. This sequence joins TRBV14 and TRBJ2-4; D remains unclear. This CDR3 has 14 residues. Trimming shortened V by 5 bases and J by 0 bases, and 8 bases separated the two germline ends. CDR1 is SGHDN and CDR2 is FVKESK in the germline V gene. CDR3 amino acids: CASSSILAKNIQYF. CDR3 in DNA: TGTGCCAGCAGCTCCATCTTAGCCAAAAACATTCAGTACTTC.

This clonotype was seen a few times. The junction departs from germline at one end; a sequencing error may be responsible. The chain joins TRBV5-1 to TRBJ1-6; D possibly corresponds to TRBD1 (6 bases). Germline V gene sequence: CDR1 SGHRS, CDR2 YFSETQ. The CDR3 extends over 14 amino acids. Here the CDR3 reads CASSEGQSNSPPHF. The DNA of the CDR3 is TGCGCCAGCAGCGAAGGACAGTCTAATTCACCCCCCCACTTT.

This chain links TRBV6-5 with TRBJ2-1; no clear D gene. The germline CDR1 and CDR2 sequences are MNHEY and SVGAGI. The V end was cut by 6 bases, the J end by 5 bases, with 8 bases between. The length of the CDR3 is 12 residues. CDR3 bases: TGTGCCAGCAGGACGTGGGACAATGAGCAGTTCTTC. The encoded protein is CASRTWDNEQFF.

The chain is built from TRBV6-1 and TRBJ1-6; D unclear. The V and J ends lost 4 bases and 7 bases respectively, with 14 bases between them. CDR3 length equals 15 residues. Per germline, CDR1 MNHNS and CDR2 SASEGT. The CDR3 bases are TGTGCCAGCAGTGCAAGGACGGGTTTAAATTCACCCCTCCACTTT. It encodes CASSARTGLNSPLHF.